This paragraph covers one T cell receptor beta chain sequence. The antigen remains unidentified. At one boundary the junction diverges from the germline segment, which might be a read error. The sample originates from a study of graft-versus-host responses after intestinal transplantation. At the level of the study: Grafts that recipients had were multivisceral, liver-intestinal, or isolated intestinal transplants. Every recipient underwent anti-thymocyte globulin induction, then tacrolimus and steroids for roughly 3 years. Study findings and constraints: GvH clones turned up in recipient marrow; some had shown up first in ileum or blood.

CDR1 is SGHVS, CDR2 FQNEAQ, per germline. There are 16 residues in the CDR3. Data came from immunoSEQ multiplex PCR; TCRdb stores just in-frame clones and leaves some out. The repertoire holds more than 85,000 clones, with just over 90% as singletons. The sample here was unstimulated CD8+ T cells sorted from spleen or lymph node cells, taken before intestinal transplant. The V and J genes are TRBV7-8 and TRBJ2-3; 10 positions match TRBD2. The source is a human donor who received an intestinal transplant. The CDR3 nucleotides are TGTGCCAGCAGCCTAGCGGGGGCTTCTAGCACAGATACGCAGTATTTT. Its protein product is CASSLAGASSTDTQYF.